The entry that follows covers one T cell receptor beta chain sequence. Its antigen remains unidentified. This specimen belongs to a study of T cell responses to AZD1222 COVID-19 vaccine. Whole-study findings and limits: No repertoire was sampled before or during the peak T cell response, only after it. Most donors were white British, females outnumbered males, and clonal diversity was possibly underestimated.

Assay used: immunoSEQ multiplex PCR; TCRdb lists only in-frame clones, some missing. This sample has approximately 150,000 clones; about 91% occur once, and the top ten carry more than 2%. Germline CDR1 reads SQVTM; CDR2 reads ANQGSEA. V shed 1 base and J shed 7 bases, with 8 bases lying between them. The CDR3 covers 12 residues. The TCR comes from an adult in good health. The chain has TRBV29-1 and TRBJ2-1; the D gene is possibly TRBD1 (5 bases). Here the sequenced sample was peripheral blood, taken on day 0 of AZD1222 vaccination. The CDR3 here is CSVEAGRNEQFF. The CDR3 bases are TGCAGCGTTGAAGCAGGGCGGAATGAGCAGTTCTTC.